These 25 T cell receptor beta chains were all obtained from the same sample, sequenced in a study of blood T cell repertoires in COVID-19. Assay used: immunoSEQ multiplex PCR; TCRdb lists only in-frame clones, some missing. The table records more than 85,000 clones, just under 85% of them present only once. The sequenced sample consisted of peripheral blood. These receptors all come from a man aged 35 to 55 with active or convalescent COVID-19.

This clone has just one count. The DNA of the CDR3 is TGTGCCAGCAGGGTTACTAGCGCGAACACCGGGGAGCTGTTTTTT. Protein product: CASRVTSANTGELFF. The genes are TRBV5-6 and TRBJ2-2; TRBD2 matches at 7 bases. From germline, CDR1 is SGHDT and CDR2 YYEEEE. CDR3 length: 15 amino acids. The J segment lost 0 bases and the V segment lost 5 bases, leaving 4 bases of the junction unmatched.

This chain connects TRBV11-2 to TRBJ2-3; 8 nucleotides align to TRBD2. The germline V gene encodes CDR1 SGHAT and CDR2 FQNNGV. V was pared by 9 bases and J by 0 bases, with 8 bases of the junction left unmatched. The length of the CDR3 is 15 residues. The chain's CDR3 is CASTPAGGSTDTQYF. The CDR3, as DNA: TGTGCCAGTACCCCGGCGGGGGGAAGCACAGATACGCAGTATTTT.

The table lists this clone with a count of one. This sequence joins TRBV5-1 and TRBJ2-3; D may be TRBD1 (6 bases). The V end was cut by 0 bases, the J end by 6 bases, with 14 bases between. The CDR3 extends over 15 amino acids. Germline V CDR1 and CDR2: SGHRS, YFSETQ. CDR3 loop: CASSLASGARDTQYF. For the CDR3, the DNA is TGCGCCAGCAGCTTGGCCTCAGGGGCTAGGGATACGCAGTATTTT. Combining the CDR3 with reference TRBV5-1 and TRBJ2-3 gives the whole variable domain KAGVTQTPRYLIKTRGQQVTLSCSPISGHRSVSWYQQTPGQGLQFLFEYFSETQRNKGNFPGRFSGRQFSNSRSEMNVSTLELGDSALYLCASSLASGARDTQYFGPGTRLTVL.

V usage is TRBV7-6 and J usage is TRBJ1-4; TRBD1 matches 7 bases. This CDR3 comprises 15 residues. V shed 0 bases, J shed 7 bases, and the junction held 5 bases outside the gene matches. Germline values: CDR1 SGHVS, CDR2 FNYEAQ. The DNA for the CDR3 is TGTGCCAGCAGCTTAGCGAACAGGGGAGGTGAAAAACTGTTTTTT. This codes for CASSLANRGGEKLFF.

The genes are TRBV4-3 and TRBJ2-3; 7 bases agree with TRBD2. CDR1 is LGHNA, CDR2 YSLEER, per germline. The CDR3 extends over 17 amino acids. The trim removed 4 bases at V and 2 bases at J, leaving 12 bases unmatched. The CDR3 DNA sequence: TGCGCCAGCAGCCGGTACGGCCGGGGGGAATACACAGATACGCAGTATTTT. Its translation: CASSRYGRGEYTDTQYF.

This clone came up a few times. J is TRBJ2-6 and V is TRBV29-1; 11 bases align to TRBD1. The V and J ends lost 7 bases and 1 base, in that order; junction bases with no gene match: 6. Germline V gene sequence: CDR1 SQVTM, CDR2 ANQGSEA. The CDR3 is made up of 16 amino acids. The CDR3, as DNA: TGCAGCGCTGGACAGGGGGCCGTGTCTGGGGCCAACGTCCTGACTTTC. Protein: CSAGQGAVSGANVLTF.

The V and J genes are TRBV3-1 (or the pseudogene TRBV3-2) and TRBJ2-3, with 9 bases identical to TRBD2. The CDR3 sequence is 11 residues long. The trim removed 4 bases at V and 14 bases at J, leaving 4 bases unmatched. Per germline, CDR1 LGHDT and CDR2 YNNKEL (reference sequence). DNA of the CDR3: TGTGCCAGCAGCCTAGCGGGGGTTGCGTATTTT. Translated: CASSLAGVAYF.

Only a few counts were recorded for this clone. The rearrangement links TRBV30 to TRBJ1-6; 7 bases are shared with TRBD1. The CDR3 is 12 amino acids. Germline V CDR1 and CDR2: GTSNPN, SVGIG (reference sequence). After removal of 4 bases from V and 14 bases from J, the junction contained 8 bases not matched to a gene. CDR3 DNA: TGTGCCTGGAACAGGGGAAGTTGGGCCCTCCACTTT. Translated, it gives CAWNRGSWALHF.

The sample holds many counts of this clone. CDR3 amino acids: CASSQGTSGGLGTDTQYF. The CDR3 DNA is TGTGCCAGCAGCCAAGGGACTAGCGGGGGCCTTGGCACAGATACGCAGTATTTT. This chain links TRBV4-2 with TRBJ2-3; 13 bases are a match to TRBD2. CDR3 size: 18 residues. J gave up 1 base and V 1 base, and 5 bases lay outside the gene matches. The germline gives CDR1 LGHNA, CDR2 YNFKEQ.

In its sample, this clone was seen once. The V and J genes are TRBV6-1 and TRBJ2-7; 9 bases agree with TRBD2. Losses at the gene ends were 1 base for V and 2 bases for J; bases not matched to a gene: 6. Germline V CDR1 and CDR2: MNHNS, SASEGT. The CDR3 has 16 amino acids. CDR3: CASSEGLAGSPYEQYF. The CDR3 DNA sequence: TGTGCCAGCAGTGAAGGGCTAGCGGGGTCCCCCTACGAGCAGTACTTC.

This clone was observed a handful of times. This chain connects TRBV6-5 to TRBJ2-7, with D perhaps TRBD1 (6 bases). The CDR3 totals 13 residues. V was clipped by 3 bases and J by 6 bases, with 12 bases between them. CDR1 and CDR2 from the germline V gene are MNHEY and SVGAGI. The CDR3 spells CASSYQGPPEQYF. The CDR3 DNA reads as TGTGCCAGCAGTTATCAGGGGCCGCCCGAGCAGTACTTC.

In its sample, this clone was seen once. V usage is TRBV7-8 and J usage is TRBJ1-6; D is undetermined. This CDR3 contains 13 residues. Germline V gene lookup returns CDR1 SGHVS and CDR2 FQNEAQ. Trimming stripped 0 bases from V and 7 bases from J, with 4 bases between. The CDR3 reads CASSLAENSPLHF. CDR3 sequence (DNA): TGTGCCAGCAGCTTAGCCGAGAATTCACCCCTCCACTTT.

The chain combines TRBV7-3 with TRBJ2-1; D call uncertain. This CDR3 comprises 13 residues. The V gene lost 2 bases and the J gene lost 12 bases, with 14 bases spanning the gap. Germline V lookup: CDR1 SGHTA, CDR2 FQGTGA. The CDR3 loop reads CASSLEVGSGQFF. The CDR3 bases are TGTGCCAGCAGCTTAGAGGTGGGTTCCGGGCAGTTCTTC.

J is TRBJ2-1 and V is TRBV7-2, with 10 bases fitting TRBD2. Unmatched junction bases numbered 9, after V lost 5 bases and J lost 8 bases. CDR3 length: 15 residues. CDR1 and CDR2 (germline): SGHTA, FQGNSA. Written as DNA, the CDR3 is TGTGCCAGCAGCGTCCCGGGACTAGCGCGGGATGAGCAGTTCTTC. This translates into CASSVPGLARDEQFF.

The DNA of the CDR3 is TGTGCCAGCAGCTTATTCGGGACAGGGTCCAATGAGCAGTTCTTC. Translated: CASSLFGTGSNEQFF. This sequence joins TRBV7-3 and TRBJ2-1; TRBD1 matches at 9 bases. This CDR3 has 15 amino acids. In germline, CDR1 is SGHTA, CDR2 FQGTGA. After removal of 2 bases from V and 6 bases from J, the junction contained 5 bases not matched to a gene.

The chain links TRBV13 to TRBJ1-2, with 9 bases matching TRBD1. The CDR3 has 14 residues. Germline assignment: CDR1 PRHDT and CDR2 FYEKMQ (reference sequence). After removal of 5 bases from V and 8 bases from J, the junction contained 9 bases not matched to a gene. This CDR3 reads CASSANRGLKGYTF. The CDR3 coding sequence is TGTGCCAGCAGCGCAAACAGGGGGCTAAAAGGCTACACCTTC. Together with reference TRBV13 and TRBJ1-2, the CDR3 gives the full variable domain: AAGVIQSPRHLIKEKRETATLKCYPIPRHDTVYWYQQGPGQDPQFLISFYEKMQSDKGSIPDRFSAQQFSDYHSELNMSSLELGDSALYFCASSANRGLKGYTFGSGTRLTVV.

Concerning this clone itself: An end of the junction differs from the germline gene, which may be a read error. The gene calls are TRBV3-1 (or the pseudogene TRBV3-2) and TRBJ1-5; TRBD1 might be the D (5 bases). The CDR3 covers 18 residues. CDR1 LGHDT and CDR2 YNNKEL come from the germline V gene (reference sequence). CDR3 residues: CASSEDRHRPPSNQPQHF. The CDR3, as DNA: TGTGCCAGCAGCGAAGATAGGCACAGGCCTCCTAGCAATCAGCCCCAGCATTTT.

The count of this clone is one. CDR3 amino acids: CASSLAGTNYEQYF. For the CDR3, the DNA is TGTGCCAGCAGCTTAGCCGGGACTAACTACGAGCAGTACTTC. This sequence joins TRBV7-9 and TRBJ2-7; TRBD2 matches 7 bases. CDR3 length equals 14 residues. With 0 bases clipped from V and 3 bases from J, the junction kept 2 bases outside the gene matches. Germline CDR1 and CDR2: SEHNR and FQNEAQ (reference sequence).

The CDR3 nucleotides are TGTGCCAGTTCCGGGACAGGGGCCTACGAGCAGTACTTC. This codes for CASSGTGAYEQYF. V gene TRBV19 combines with J gene TRBJ2-7, with 10 bases that match TRBD1. J was trimmed by 2 bases and V by 8 bases; bases with no gene match: 3. The CDR3 loop spans 13 amino acids. Germline CDR1 LNHDA, CDR2 SQIVND (reference sequence).

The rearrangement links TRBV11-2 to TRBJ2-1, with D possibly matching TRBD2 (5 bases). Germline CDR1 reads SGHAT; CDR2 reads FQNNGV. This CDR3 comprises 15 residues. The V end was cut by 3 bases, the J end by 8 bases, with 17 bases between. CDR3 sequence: CASSFVRGRLHEQFF. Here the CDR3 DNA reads TGTGCCAGCAGCTTTGTACGGGGTCGGCTGCATGAGCAGTTCTTC.

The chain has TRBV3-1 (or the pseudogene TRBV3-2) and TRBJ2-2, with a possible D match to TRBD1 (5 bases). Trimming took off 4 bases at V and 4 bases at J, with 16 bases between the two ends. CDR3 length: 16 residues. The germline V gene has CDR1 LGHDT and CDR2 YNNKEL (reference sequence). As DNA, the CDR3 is TGTGCCAGCAGCCCACCCGCCAGGGATGGCACCGGGGAGCTGTTTTTT. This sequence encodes CASSPPARDGTGELFF.

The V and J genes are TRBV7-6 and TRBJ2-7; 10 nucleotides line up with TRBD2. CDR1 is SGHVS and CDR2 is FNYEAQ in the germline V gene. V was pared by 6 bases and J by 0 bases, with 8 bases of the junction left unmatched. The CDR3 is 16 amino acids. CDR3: CASSRTGTSASYEQYF. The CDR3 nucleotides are TGTGCCAGCAGTCGTACCGGGACTAGCGCCTCCTACGAGCAGTACTTC.

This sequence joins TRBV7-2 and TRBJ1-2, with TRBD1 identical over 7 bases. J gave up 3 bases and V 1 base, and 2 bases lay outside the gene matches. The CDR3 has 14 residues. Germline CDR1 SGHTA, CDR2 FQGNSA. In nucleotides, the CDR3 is TGTGCCAGCAGCTTAGGACAGGGAGACTATGGCTACACCTTC. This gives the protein CASSLGQGDYGYTF. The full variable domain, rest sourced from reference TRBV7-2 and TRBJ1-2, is GAGVSQSPSNKVTEKGKDVELRCDPISGHTALYWYRQSLGQGLEFLIYFQGNSAPDKSGLPSDRFSAERTGGSVSTLTIQRTQQEDSAVYLCASSLGQGDYGYTFGSGTRLTVV.

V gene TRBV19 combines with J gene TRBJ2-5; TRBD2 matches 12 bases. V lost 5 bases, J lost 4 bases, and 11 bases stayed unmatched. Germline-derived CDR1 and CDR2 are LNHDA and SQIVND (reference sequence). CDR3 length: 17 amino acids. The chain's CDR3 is CASSAHRLAGALETQYF. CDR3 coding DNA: TGTGCCAGTAGTGCGCATCGACTAGCGGGGGCCCTAGAGACCCAGTACTTC.

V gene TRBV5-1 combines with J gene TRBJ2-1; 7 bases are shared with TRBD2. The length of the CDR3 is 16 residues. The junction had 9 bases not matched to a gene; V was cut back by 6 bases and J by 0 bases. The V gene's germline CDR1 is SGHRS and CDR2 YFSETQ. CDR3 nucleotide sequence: TGCGCCAGCAACTCCAAAGGCGGGAGCTCCTACAATGAGCAGTTCTTC. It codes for CASNSKGGSSYNEQFF.